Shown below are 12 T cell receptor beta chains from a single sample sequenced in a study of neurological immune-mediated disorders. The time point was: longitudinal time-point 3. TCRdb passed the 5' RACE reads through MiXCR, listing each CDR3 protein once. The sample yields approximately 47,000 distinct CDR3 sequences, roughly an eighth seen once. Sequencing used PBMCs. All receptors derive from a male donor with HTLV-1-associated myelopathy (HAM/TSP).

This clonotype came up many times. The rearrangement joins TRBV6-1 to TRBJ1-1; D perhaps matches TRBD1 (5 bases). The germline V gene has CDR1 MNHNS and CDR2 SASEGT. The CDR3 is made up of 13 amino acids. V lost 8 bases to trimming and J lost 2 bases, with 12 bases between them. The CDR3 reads CASGATLNTEAFF. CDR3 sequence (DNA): TGTGCCAGCGGGGCCACCCTTAACACTGAAGCTTTCTTT.

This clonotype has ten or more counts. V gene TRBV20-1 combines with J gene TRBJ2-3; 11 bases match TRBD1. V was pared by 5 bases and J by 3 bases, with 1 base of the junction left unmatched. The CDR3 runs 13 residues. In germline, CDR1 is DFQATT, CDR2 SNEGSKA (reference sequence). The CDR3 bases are TGCAGTGCTGGGACAGGGGGAACAGATACGCAGTATTTT. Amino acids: CSAGTGGTDTQYF.

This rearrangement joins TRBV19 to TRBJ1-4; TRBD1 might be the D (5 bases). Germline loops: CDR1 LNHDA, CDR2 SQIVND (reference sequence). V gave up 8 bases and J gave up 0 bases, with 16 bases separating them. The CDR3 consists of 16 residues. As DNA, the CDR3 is TGTGCCAGTGGGACCCTGACCCTTGCAACTAATGAAAAACTGTTTTTT. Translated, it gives CASGTLTLATNEKLFF.

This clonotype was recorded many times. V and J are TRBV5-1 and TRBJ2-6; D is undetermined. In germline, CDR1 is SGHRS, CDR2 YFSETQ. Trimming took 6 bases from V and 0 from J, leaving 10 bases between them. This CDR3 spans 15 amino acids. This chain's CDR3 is CASTLGNSGANVLTF. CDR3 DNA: TGCGCCAGCACGTTAGGGAACTCTGGGGCCAACGTCCTGACTTTC.

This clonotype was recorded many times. CDR3 DNA sequence: TGTGCCAGCAGCTTGGCTAGGGACCAAGAGACCCAGTACTTC. Translating it yields CASSLARDQETQYF. The chain employs TRBV7-9 and TRBJ2-5; no clear D. This CDR3 spans 14 amino acids. Germline V lookup: CDR1 SEHNR, CDR2 FQNEAQ (reference sequence). V lost 3 bases to trimming and J lost 0 bases, with 8 bases between them.

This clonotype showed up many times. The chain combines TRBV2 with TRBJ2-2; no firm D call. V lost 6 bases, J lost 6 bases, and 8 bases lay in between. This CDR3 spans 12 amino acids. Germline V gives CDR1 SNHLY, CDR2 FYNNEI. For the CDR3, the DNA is TGTGCCAGCAGGTTTTCGGCCGGGGAGCTGTTTTTT. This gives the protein CASRFSAGELFF.

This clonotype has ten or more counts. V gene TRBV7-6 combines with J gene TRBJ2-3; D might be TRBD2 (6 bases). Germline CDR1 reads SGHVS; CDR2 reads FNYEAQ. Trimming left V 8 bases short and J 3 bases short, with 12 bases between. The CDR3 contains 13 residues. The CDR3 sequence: CASGGTLTDTQYF. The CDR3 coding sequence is TGTGCCAGCGGCGGGACTTTAACAGATACGCAGTATTTT. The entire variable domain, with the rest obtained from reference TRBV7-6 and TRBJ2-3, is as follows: GAGVSQSPRYKVTKRGQDVALRCDPISGHVSLYWYRQALGQGPEFLTYFNYEAQQDKSGLPNDRFSAERPEGSISTLTIQRTEQRDSAMYRCASGGTLTDTQYFGPGTRLTVL.

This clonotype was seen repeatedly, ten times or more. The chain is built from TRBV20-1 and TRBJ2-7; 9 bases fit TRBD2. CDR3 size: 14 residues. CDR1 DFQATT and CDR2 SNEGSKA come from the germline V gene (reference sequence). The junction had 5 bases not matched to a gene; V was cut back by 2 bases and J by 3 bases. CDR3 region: CSARRAGGLYEQYF. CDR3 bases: TGCAGTGCTAGACGAGCGGGGGGCCTCTACGAGCAGTACTTC.

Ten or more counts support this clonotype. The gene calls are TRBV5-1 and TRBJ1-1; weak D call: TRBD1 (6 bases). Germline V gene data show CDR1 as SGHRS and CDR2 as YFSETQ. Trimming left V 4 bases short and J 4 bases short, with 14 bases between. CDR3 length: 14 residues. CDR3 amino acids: CASSLRQVTTEAFF. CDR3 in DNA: TGCGCCAGCAGCCTTCGACAGGTCACCACTGAAGCTTTCTTT.

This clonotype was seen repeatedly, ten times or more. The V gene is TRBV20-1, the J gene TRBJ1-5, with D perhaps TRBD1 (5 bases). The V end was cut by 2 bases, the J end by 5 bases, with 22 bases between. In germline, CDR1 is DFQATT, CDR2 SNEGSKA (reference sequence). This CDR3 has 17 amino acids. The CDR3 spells CSARTQEGGTEDQPQHF. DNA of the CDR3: TGCAGTGCTAGAACACAGGAGGGAGGGACTGAAGATCAGCCCCAGCATTTT.

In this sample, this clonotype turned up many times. CDR3: CASSSGTGPQETQYF. CDR3 DNA: TGCGCCAGCAGCTCCGGGACAGGGCCCCAAGAGACCCAGTACTTC. The chain has TRBV5-1 and TRBJ2-5, with 9 nucleotides matching TRBD1. The germline V gene encodes CDR1 SGHRS and CDR2 YFSETQ. Trimming at V came to 3 bases and at J to 1 base, leaving 4 bases not matched to a gene. This CDR3 region has 15 residues.

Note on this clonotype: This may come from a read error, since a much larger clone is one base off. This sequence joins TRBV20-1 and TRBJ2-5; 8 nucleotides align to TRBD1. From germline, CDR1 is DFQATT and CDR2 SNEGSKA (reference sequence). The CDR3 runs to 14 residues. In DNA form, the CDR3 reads TGCTGTGCTAGATTCACCAGGGGGCGAGAGACCCAGTACTTC. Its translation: CCARFTRGRETQYF.